A single sample gave rise to the 25 T cell receptor beta chains below, sequenced in a study of blood T cell repertoires in COVID-19. The table came from immunoSEQ multiplex PCR; TCRdb's copy has only in-frame clones and leaves some out. The profile shows some 150,000 clones, about 88% of them singletons. The sequenced sample was peripheral blood. All receptors come from a human donor in a cohort sampled during active COVID-19.

The chain links TRBV29-1 to TRBJ2-1; D is unclear. CDR3 size: 12 residues. Trimming removed 5 bases at V and 3 bases at J, with 8 bases between. The germline V gene encodes CDR1 SQVTM and CDR2 ANQGSEA. The CDR3 protein is CSVFPNYNEQFF. CDR3 bases: TGCAGCGTTTTTCCTAACTACAATGAGCAGTTCTTC.

V is TRBV6-6 and J is TRBJ2-3, with TRBD2 matching 15 bases. The CDR3 totals 17 residues. In germline, CDR1 is MNHNY, CDR2 SVGAGI (reference sequence). Trimming at V came to 5 bases and at J to 4 bases, leaving 7 bases not matched to a gene. CDR3 bases: TGTGCCAGCAGTCGTTGGACTAGCGGGAGGGCCGCAGATACGCAGTATTTT. This codes for CASSRWTSGRAADTQYF.

The rearrangement uses TRBV21-1 and TRBJ2-7; TRBD1, as called in the table, went unchecked against the DNA. TRBV21-1 corresponds to a pseudogene. The CDR3 runs 16 residues. The CDR3 region is CASSKGAWLTGYEQYF. CDR3 in DNA: TGTGCCAGCAGCAAAGGGGCGTGGCTGACAGGCTACGAGCAGTACTTC.

The chain combines TRBV5-1 with TRBJ2-3; D not resolved. The CDR3 is made up of 16 amino acids. Germline CDR1 SGHRS, CDR2 YFSETQ. Trimming took off 4 bases at V and 0 bases at J, with 15 bases between the two ends. The chain's CDR3 is CASSHVRLSSTDTQYF. DNA of the CDR3: TGCGCCAGCAGCCATGTCAGGCTTTCAAGCACAGATACGCAGTATTTT.

The rearrangement links TRBV19 to TRBJ2-1; 7 nucleotides agree with TRBD2. J was trimmed by 1 base and V by 8 bases; bases with no gene match: 11. Germline CDR1 LNHDA, CDR2 SQIVND (reference sequence). The CDR3 has 16 amino acids. CDR3 protein: CASHRSAGVSYNEQFF. CDR3 nucleotide sequence: TGTGCCAGTCATCGGTCGGCGGGAGTGTCCTACAATGAGCAGTTCTTC.

The chain joins TRBV19 to TRBJ2-7; TRBD2 matches 7 bases. The CDR3 runs 15 residues. V was pared by 5 bases and J by 5 bases, with 12 bases of the junction left unmatched. Germline values: CDR1 LNHDA, CDR2 SQIVND (reference sequence). The chain's CDR3 is CASSPRTSLIHEQYF. As DNA, the CDR3 is TGTGCCAGTAGTCCCAGGACTAGTTTGATCCACGAGCAGTACTTC.

The rearrangement links TRBV30 to TRBJ1-1; D is undetermined. This CDR3 is built from 13 residues. From germline, CDR1 is GTSNPN and CDR2 SVGIG (reference sequence). V dropped 2 bases and J dropped 1 base, with 8 bases sitting between them. CDR3 DNA: TGTGCCTGGAGTTTTTCAGGGAACACTGAAGCTTTCTTT. Translation gives CAWSFSGNTEAFF.

The chain couples TRBV6-5 to TRBJ1-4, with D unclear. CDR1 and CDR2 from the germline V gene are MNHEY and SVGAGI. V dropped 10 bases and J dropped 7 bases, with 16 bases sitting between them. The CDR3 is 13 residues long. In DNA form, the CDR3 reads TGTGCCACTATGGGAGTGAGGACTGAAAAACTGTTTTTT. Residues: CATMGVRTEKLFF.

This rearrangement joins TRBV12-3 or TRBV12-4 to TRBJ2-1, with 7 bases identical to TRBD2. Unmatched junction bases numbered 9, after V lost 8 bases and J lost 8 bases. This CDR3 spans 13 amino acids. CDR3 sequence: CASVGDYGHEQFF. The CDR3 nucleotides read TGTGCCAGCGTAGGGGACTATGGCCATGAGCAGTTCTTC.

V gene TRBV4-1 combines with J gene TRBJ1-5, with D hard to call. Looked up from germline, CDR1 is MGHRA and CDR2 is YSYEKL. The CDR3 has 13 residues. The V end was cut by 0 bases, the J end by 6 bases, with 6 bases between. The CDR3 spells CASSQDRVQPQHF. The CDR3 nucleotides are TGCGCCAGCAGCCAAGATCGGGTTCAGCCCCAGCATTTT.

The sample holds one count of this clone. The J gene is TRBJ1-6, the V gene TRBV5-6; perhaps TRBD1 as D (6 bases). The CDR3 loop spans 15 amino acids. Germline V gene sequence: CDR1 SGHDT, CDR2 YYEEEE. The V gene lost 1 base and the J gene lost 11 bases, with 16 bases spanning the gap. CDR3 region: CASSLRGHLSAPLHF. CDR3 DNA: TGTGCCAGCAGCTTGAGGGGACACCTAAGTGCACCCCTCCACTTT.

The chain links TRBV18 to TRBJ2-1; weak D call: TRBD1 (6 bases). Germline V gives CDR1 KGHSH, CDR2 LQKENI. This CDR3 has 13 residues. V was shortened by 6 bases and J by 8 bases, with 14 bases between the two germline ends. For the CDR3, the DNA is TGTGCCAGCTCGAAGGACAGAGGCGATGAGCAGTTCTTC. Translating it yields CASSKDRGDEQFF.

The gene calls are TRBV5-4 and TRBJ1-2, with D unresolved. The ends were cut back, 3 bases at V and 1 base at J, with 10 bases in the middle. The CDR3 runs 14 residues. Germline V gene lookup returns CDR1 SGHNT and CDR2 YYREEE (reference sequence). The CDR3 DNA follows: TGTGCCAGCAGCTCTAATCAGGATAACTATGGCTACACCTTC. Its translation: CASSSNQDNYGYTF.

The chain has TRBV6-2 or TRBV6-3 and TRBJ2-7; 11 bases fit TRBD1. There are 16 residues in the CDR3. The germline CDR1 and CDR2 sequences are MNHEY and SVGEGT. The V segment lost 5 bases and the J segment 8 bases; nucleotides outside the gene matches: 14. This CDR3 reads CASSTRDRGTWLQQYF. CDR3 DNA: TGTGCCAGCAGTACCCGGGACAGGGGGACCTGGTTGCAGCAGTACTTC.

This rearrangement joins TRBV7-9 to TRBJ2-5; D perhaps matches TRBD1 (5 bases). Trimming took 1 base from V and 5 from J, leaving 14 bases between them. CDR1 is SEHNR and CDR2 is FQNEAQ in the germline V gene (reference sequence). The CDR3 runs 15 residues. The CDR3 spells CASSLVQGSTETQYF. The CDR3, as DNA: TGTGCCAGCAGCTTAGTCCAGGGAAGTACGGAGACCCAGTACTTC.

In this sample, this clone turned up once. The chain uses TRBV7-3 and TRBJ2-2, with D perhaps matching TRBD1 (6 bases). Germline CDR1 reads SGHTA; CDR2 reads FQGTGA. This CDR3 region has 15 residues. V was clipped by 5 bases and J by 2 bases, with 12 bases between them. This CDR3 reads CASSVGQRNTGELFF. CDR3 coding DNA: TGTGCCAGCAGCGTTGGACAGAGAAACACCGGGGAGCTGTTTTTT.

The chain has TRBV15 and TRBJ2-1; TRBD2 matches at 10 bases. J lost 5 bases, V lost 2 bases, and 6 bases had no gene match. The CDR3 sequence is 16 residues long. Germline V lookup: CDR1 LNHNV, CDR2 YYDKDF (reference sequence). The CDR3 DNA follows: TGTGCCACCAGCAGACGTCGGACTAGCGGCAACAATGAGCAGTTCTTC. Its translation: CATSRRRTSGNNEQFF.

The chain couples TRBV11-2 to TRBJ2-3, with 7 bases that match TRBD2. J lost 0 bases, V lost 1 base, and 4 bases had no gene match. Germline V CDR1 and CDR2: SGHAT, FQNNGV. CDR3 length: 16 amino acids. The chain's CDR3 is CASSLGSSGSTDTQYF. The CDR3 DNA sequence: TGTGCCAGCAGCTTAGGAAGTAGCGGGAGCACAGATACGCAGTATTTT.

This clone was seen ten or more times. V is TRBV18 and J is TRBJ2-7, with 9 bases fitting TRBD1. Losses at the gene ends were 4 bases for V and 2 bases for J; bases not matched to a gene: 3. CDR3 size: 14 residues. Germline V gene lookup returns CDR1 KGHSH and CDR2 LQKENI. CDR3 amino acids: CASSQRTGAYEQYF. The CDR3 nucleotides read TGTGCCAGCTCACAACGGACAGGGGCCTACGAGCAGTACTTC.

This clone was found once. This chain connects TRBV10-3 to TRBJ1-1, with D perhaps TRBD1 (6 bases). The CDR3 extends over 15 amino acids. The germline CDR1 and CDR2 sequences are ENHRY and SYGVKD. V gave up 0 bases and J gave up 5 bases, with 13 bases separating them. The CDR3 bases are TGTGCCATCAGTGAGTCTGTTGGGCAGGGGACTGAAGCTTTCTTT. It codes for CAISESVGQGTEAFF.

The V and J genes are TRBV4-1 and TRBJ2-3; 7 bases agree with TRBD2. There are 17 residues in the CDR3. Germline V gene sequence: CDR1 MGHRA, CDR2 YSYEKL. With V trimmed by 4 bases and J by 5 bases, 15 bases remained unmatched. This CDR3 reads CASSPGGRGLGKDTQYF. In nucleotides, the CDR3 is TGCGCCAGCAGCCCGGGAGGACGGGGATTGGGGAAAGATACGCAGTATTTT.

The genes are TRBV19 and TRBJ2-4, with TRBD2 matching 11 bases. The CDR3 contains 15 residues. CDR1 is LNHDA, CDR2 SQIVND, per germline (reference sequence). The V and J ends lost 5 bases and 7 bases, in that order; junction bases with no gene match: 7. Here the CDR3 reads CASSLAGGPFNIQYF. The CDR3 DNA reads TGTGCCAGTAGTTTAGCGGGAGGGCCCTTTAACATTCAGTACTTC.

The table lists this clone with a few counts. The chain links TRBV6-6 to TRBJ2-1; TRBD2 matches 11 bases. V was pared by 6 bases and J by 5 bases, with 6 bases of the junction left unmatched. In germline, CDR1 is MNHNY, CDR2 SVGAGI (reference sequence). The CDR3 runs to 15 residues. The chain's CDR3 is CASRLASGGNNEQFF. CDR3 DNA: TGTGCCAGCAGGCTGGCTAGCGGGGGGAACAATGAGCAGTTCTTC.

The DNA for the CDR3 is TGTGCCAGCAGGAGACTCGGACAGTCCTACGAGCAGTACTTC. It encodes CASRRLGQSYEQYF. This chain uses TRBV28 with TRBJ2-7, with D maybe TRBD1 (6 bases). This CDR3 has 14 residues. Germline V gives CDR1 MDHEN, CDR2 SYDVKM. V lost 6 bases, J lost 1 base, and 13 bases lay in between.

Only one count was recorded for this clone. The J gene is TRBJ1-1, the V gene TRBV19; 10 positions agree with TRBD1. V lost 3 bases and J lost 8; bases outside the gene matches: 12. In germline, CDR1 is LNHDA, CDR2 SQIVND (reference sequence). This CDR3 has 16 residues. The DNA for the CDR3 is TGTGCCAGTAGTATGCCCGCGGACAGGGGGAGGCTCGAAGCTTTCTTT. It is translated as CASSMPADRGRLEAFF. The full variable domain, its missing parts supplied by reference TRBV19 and TRBJ1-1, is DGGITQSPKYLFRKEGQNVTLSCEQNLNHDAMYWYRQDPGQGLRLIYYSQIVNDFQKGDIAEGYSVSREKKESFPLTVTSAQKNPTAFYLCASSMPADRGRLEAFFGQGTRLTVV.